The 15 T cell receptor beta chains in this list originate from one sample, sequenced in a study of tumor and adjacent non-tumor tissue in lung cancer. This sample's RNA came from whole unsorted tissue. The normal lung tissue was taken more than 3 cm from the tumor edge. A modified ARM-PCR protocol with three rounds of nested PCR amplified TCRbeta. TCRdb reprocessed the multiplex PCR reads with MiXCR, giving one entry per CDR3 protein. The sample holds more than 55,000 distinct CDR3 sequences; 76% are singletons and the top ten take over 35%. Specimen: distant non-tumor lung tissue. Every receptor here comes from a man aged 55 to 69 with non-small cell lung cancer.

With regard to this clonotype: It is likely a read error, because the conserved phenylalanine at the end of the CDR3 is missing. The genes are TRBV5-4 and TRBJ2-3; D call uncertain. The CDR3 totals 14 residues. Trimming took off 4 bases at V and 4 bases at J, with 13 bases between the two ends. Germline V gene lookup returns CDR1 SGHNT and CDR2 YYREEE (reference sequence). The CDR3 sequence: CASSQQTAADTQYL. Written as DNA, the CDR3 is TGTGCCAGCAGCCAACAGACTGCCGCAGATACGCAGTATCTT.

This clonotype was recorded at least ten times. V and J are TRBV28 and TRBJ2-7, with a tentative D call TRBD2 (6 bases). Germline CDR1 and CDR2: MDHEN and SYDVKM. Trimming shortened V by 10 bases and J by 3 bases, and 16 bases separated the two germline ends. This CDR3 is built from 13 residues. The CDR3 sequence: CATGFASDYEQYF. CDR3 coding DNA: TGTGCCACCGGATTCGCTAGCGACTACGAGCAGTACTTC.

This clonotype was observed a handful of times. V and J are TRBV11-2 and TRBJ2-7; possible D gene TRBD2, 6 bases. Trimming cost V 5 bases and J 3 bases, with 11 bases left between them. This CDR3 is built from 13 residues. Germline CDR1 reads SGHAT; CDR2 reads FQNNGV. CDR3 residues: CASSPGGVYEQYF. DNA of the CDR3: TGTGCCAGCAGCCCGGGCGGGGTCTACGAGCAGTACTTC.

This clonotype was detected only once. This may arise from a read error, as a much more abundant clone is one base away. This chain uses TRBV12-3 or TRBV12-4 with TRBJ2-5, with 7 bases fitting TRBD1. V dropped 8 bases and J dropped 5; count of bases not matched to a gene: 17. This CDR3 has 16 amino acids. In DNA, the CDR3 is TGTGCCAGCTGTTATCGGCACGAGGGGGCCCTGGAGACCCAGTACTTC. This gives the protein CASCYRHEGALETQYF.

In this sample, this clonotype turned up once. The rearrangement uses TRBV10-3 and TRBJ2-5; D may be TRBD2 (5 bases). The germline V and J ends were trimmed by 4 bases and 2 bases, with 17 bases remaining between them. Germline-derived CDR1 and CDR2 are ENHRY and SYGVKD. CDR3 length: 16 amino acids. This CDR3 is CAISVGSGKRQETQYF. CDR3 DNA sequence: TGTGCCATCAGTGTGGGGAGCGGAAAGAGACAAGAGACCCAGTACTTC.

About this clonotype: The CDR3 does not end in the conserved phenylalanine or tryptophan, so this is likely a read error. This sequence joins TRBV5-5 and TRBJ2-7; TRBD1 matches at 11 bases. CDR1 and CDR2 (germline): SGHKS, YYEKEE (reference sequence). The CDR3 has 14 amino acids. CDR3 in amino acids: CASIRGQGVDEQYL. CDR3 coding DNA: TGTGCAAGCATCCGGGGACAGGGGGTCGACGAGCAGTACCTC.

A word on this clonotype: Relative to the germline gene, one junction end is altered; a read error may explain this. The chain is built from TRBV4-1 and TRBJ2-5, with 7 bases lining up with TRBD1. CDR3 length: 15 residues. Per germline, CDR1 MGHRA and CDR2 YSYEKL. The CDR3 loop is CASSRRRGQRETQYF. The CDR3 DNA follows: TGCGCCAGCAGCAGAAGAAGGGGGCAAAGGGAGACACAGTACTTC.

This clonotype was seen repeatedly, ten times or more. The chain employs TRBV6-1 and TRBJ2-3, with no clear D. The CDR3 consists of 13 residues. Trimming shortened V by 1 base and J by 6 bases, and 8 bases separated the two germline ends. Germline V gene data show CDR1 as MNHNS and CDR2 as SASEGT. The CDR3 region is CASSEGLRDTQYF. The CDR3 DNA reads TGTGCCAGCAGTGAAGGGTTGAGGGATACGCAGTATTTT.

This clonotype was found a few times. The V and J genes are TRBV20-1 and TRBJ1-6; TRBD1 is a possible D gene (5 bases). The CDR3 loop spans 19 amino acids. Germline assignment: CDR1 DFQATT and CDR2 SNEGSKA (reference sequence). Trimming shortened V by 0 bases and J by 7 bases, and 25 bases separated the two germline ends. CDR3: CSARDAGTEESFANSPLHF. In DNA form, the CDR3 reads TGCAGTGCTAGAGATGCGGGGACTGAGGAATCCTTCGCCAATTCACCCCTCCACTTT.

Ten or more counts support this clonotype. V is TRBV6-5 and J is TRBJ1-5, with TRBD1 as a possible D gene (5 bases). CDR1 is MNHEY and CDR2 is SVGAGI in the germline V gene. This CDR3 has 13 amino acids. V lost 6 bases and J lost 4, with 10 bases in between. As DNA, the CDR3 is TGTGCCAGCAGGGGGGGTCCAAATCAGCCCCAGCATTTT. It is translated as CASRGGPNQPQHF.

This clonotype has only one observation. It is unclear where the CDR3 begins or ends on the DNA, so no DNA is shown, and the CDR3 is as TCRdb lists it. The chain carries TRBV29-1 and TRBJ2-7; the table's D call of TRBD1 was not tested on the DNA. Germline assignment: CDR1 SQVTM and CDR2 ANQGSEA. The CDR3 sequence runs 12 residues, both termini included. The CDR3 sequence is CSVGTGAYEHYF.

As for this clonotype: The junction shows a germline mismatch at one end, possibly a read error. CDR3 region: CASNFPQRDHYEQFF. Here the CDR3 DNA reads TGTGCAAGCAACTTCCCTCAGCGGGACCACTATGAGCAGTTCTTC. The V gene is TRBV12-3 or TRBV12-4, the J gene TRBJ2-1; TRBD2 matches 7 bases. This CDR3 comprises 15 residues.

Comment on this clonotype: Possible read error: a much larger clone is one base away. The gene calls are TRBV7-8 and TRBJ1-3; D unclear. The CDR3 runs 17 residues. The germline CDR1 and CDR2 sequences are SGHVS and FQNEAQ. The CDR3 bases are TGTGCCAGCAGCTTAGCCCCCAGCCTTCTCTCTGGAAACACCATATGTTTT. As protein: CASSLAPSLLSGNTICF. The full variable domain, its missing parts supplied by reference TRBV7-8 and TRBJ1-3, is GAGVSQSPRYKVAKRGQDVALRCDPISGHVSLFWYQQALGQGPEFLTYFQNEAQLDKSGLPSDRFFAERPEGSVSTLKIQRTQQEDSAVYLCASSLAPSLLSGNTICFGEGSWLTVV.

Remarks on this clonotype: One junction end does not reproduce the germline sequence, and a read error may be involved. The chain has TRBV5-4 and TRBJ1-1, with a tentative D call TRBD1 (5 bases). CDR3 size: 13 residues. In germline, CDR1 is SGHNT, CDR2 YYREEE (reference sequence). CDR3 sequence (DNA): TGTGCCGGCAGCTTGATAGGGGAAACTGAAGCTTTCTTT. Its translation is CAGSLIGETEAFF.

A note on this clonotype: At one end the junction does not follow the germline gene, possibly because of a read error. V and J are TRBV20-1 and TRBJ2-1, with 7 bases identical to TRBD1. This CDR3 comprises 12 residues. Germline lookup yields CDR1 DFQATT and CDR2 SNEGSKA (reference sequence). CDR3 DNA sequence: TGCATTGCTAGGGGGCCGAACATTGAGCAGTTCTTC. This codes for CIARGPNIEQFF.